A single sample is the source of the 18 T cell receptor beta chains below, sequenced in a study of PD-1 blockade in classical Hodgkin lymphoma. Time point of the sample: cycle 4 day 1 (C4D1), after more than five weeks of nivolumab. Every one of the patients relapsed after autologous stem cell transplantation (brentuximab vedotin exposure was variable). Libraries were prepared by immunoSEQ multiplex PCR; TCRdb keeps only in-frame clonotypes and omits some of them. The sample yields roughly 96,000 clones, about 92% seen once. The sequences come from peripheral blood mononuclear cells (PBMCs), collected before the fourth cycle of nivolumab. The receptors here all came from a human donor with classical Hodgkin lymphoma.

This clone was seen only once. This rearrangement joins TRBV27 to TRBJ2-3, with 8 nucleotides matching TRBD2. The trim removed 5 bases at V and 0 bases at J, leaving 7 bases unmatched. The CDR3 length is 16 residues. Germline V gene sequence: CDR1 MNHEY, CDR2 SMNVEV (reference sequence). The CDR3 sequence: CASSRPSGLSTDTQYF. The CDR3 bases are TGTGCCAGCAGTCGCCCTAGCGGGCTGAGCACAGATACGCAGTATTTT.

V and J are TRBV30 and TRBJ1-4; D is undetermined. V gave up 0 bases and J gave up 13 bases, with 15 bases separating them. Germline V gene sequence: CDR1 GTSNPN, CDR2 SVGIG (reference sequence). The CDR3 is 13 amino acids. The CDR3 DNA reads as TGTGCCTGGAGTGTAGCGTATGAGTCAGGACTGTTTTTT. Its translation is CAWSVAYESGLFF.

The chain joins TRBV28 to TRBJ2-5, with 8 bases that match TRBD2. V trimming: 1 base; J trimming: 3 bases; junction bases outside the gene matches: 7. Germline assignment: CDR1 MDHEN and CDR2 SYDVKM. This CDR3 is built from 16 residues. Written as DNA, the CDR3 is TGTGCCAGCAGTTTATCAGGGTGGACTAGCAAAGAGACCCAGTACTTC. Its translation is CASSLSGWTSKETQYF.

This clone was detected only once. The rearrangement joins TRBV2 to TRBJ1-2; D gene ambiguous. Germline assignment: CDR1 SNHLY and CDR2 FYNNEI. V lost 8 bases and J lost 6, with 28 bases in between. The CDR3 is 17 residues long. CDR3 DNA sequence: TGTGCCAGCCCCGATGCTCCCTCTTATCACGGATCTAATGGCTACACCTTC. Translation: CASPDAPSYHGSNGYTF.

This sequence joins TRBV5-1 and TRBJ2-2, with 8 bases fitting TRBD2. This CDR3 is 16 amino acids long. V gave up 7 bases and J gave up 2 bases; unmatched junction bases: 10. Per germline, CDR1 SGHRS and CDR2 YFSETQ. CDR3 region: CASRRGSGTNTGELFF. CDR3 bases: TGCGCCAGCCGGCGTGGTAGCGGGACAAACACCGGGGAGCTGTTTTTT.

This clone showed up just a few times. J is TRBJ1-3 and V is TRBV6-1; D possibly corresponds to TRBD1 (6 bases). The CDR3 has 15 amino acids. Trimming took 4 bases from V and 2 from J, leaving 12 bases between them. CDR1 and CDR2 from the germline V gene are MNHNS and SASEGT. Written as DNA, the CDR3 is TGTGCCAGCAGTGCCCCAGGGGTGCCTGGAAACACCATATATTTT. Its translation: CASSAPGVPGNTIYF.

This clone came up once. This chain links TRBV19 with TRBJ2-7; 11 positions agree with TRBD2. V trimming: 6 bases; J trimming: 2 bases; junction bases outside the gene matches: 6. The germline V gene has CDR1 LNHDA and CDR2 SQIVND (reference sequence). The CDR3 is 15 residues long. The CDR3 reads CASSYRLAGTYEQYF. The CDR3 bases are TGTGCCAGTAGCTATCGACTAGCGGGAACCTACGAGCAGTACTTC.

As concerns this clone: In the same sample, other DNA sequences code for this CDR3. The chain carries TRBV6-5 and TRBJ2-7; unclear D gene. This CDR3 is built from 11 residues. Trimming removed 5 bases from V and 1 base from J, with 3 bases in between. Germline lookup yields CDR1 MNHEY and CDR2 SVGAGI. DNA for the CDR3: TGTGCCAGCAGTACTTCCTACGAGCAGTACTTC. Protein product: CASSTSYEQYF.

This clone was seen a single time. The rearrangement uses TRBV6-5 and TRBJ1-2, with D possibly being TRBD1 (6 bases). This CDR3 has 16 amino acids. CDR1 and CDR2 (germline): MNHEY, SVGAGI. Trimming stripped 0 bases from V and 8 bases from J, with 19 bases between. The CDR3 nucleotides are TGTGCCAGCAGTTACTCCCTTCTTCTGGGGGCGGAGGGCTACACCTTC. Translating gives CASSYSLLLGAEGYTF.

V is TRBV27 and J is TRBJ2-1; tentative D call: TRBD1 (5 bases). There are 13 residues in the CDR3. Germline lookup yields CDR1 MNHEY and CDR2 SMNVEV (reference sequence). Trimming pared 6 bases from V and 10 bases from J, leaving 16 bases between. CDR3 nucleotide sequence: TGTGCCAGCAGGCCATCCTCTTCAGGGGAGCAGTTCTTC. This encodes CASRPSSSGEQFF.

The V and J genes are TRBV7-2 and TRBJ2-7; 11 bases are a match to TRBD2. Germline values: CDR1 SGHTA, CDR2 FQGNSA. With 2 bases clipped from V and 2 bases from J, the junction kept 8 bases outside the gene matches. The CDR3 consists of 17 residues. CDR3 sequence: CASSLLSSGRKPYEQYF. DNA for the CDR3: TGTGCCAGCAGCTTATTATCTAGCGGGAGGAAACCCTACGAGCAGTACTTC.

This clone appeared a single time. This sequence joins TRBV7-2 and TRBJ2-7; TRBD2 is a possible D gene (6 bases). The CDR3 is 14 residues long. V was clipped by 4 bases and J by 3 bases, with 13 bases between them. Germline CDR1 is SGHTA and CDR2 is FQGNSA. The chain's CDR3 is CASSWPGLNYEQYF. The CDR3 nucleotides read TGTGCCAGCAGCTGGCCGGGACTGAACTACGAGCAGTACTTC.

The DNA of the CDR3 is TGTGCCAGCAGTGAATACCTAGCCGACAATGAGCAGTTCTTC. Translation: CASSEYLADNEQFF. V and J are TRBV25-1 and TRBJ2-1; maybe TRBD2 (5 bases). Germline V gene sequence: CDR1 MGHDK, CDR2 SYGVNS. This CDR3 is built from 14 residues. The V end was cut by 0 bases, the J end by 5 bases, with 8 bases between.

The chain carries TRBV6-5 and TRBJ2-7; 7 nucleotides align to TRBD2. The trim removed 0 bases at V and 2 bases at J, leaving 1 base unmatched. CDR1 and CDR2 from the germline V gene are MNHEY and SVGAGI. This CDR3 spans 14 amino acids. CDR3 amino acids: CASSYSRGTYEQYF. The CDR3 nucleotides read TGTGCCAGCAGTTACTCGCGGGGGACCTACGAGCAGTACTTC.

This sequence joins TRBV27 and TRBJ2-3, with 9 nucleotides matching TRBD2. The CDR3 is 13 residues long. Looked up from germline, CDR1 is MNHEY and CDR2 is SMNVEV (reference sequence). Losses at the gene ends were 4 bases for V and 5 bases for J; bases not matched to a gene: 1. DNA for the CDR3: TGTGCCAGCAGTTGGCGGGAGGGAGATACGCAGTATTTT. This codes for CASSWREGDTQYF.

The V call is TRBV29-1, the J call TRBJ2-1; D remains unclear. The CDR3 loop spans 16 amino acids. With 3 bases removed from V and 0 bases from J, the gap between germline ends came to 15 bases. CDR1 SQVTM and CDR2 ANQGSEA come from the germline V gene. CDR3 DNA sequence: TGCAGCGTTGACGGGCTACAACAGAGCTCCTACAATGAGCAGTTCTTC. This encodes CSVDGLQQSSYNEQFF.

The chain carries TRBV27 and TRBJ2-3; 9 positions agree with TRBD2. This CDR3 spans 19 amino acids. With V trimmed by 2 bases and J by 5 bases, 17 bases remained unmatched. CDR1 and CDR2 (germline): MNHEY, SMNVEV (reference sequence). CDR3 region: CASSLVPSVRAGGIDTQYF. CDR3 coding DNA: TGTGCCAGCAGTTTAGTCCCGTCGGTGCGAGCGGGAGGTATAGATACGCAGTATTTT.

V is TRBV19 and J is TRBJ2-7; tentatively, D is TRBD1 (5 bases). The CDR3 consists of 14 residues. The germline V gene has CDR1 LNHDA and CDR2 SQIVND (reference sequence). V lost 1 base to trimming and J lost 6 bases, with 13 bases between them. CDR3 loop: CASSIGPGFAEQYF. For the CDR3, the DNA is TGTGCCAGTAGTATAGGTCCAGGGTTCGCCGAGCAGTACTTC.